The text below deals with one T cell receptor (beta chain). This clone's antigen is unknown. This could be a read error, since a much larger clone is one nucleotide away. Blood RNA was extracted from unsorted whole blood with TRIzol reagent; germline DNA came from the DNeasy Blood & Tissue kit. Chronic HBV infection was present in the patients, and the patients were treatment-naive at sampling. Approximately 4.1 milliliters of peripheral blood were collected into K2EDTA tubes before surgery. This sample was taken from a study of tumor-infiltrating lymphocytes in primary liver carcinoma (dated by TCRdb to 2016 to 2017). Study-wide context: Four or five patients with histopathologically diagnosed primary liver carcinoma underwent surgical resection in China between late 2015 and March 2016. Each sample produced about 3.5 to 7.13 million productive TCRbeta reads, and read depth showed no significant difference between tissue types. The five patients had tumors of stage T1-T3 N0M0, with maximum diameters ranging from about 4.2 to 10 cm. Repertoires from technical replicates were highly reproducible, with mean shared-clone rates roughly 0.86 and correlation coefficients above 0.95. TCRbeta repertoire sequencing, expression microarrays and whole-exome sequencing were combined in the study across five regions of each liver tumor, with adjacent normal tissue and blood also included. The five patients, three men and two women aged 30 to 69 years, had hepatocellular carcinoma (four) or combined HCC and intrahepatic cholangiocarcinoma (one). A total of roughly 35 specimens from 5 patients underwent TCRbeta repertoire sequencing, comprising 25 tumor regions, 5 adjacent noncancerous liver tissues and 5 peripheral blood samples.

Using a constant-region primer and ProtoScript II reverse transcriptase, TCRbeta-specific cDNA was reverse-transcribed from 400 to 550 ng total RNA. TCRbeta libraries were built with three nested multiplex PCR rounds, a slightly modified ARM-PCR procedure. Multiplex TRBV1-TRBV30 forward primers and a Cbeta reverse primer were used in the first two PCR rounds, each of which was run for about 10 cycles. Sample barcodes and Illumina adapters were added in a final 25-cycle PCR with Deep VentR polymerase. Before sequencing, amplicons of 200-500 bp were purified from gel using a QIAquick gel extraction kit. An Illumina HiSeq 2500 was used to sequence the TCRbeta amplicons, generating 250-bp paired-end reads. Under the source paper's analysis protocol: Trimmomatic v0.33 was used to quality-trim the reads, and FLASH v1.2.11 was used to merge paired reads so that full CDR3 sequences could be recovered. V, D and J germline segments were assigned to the rearranged TCRbeta sequences using MiGEC v1.2.1b. Clonotype statistics and Shannon-Wiener diversity indices were calculated with VDJtools v1.0.0. Except for diversity analysis, only each sample's 250 most abundant clonotypes were used in subsequent analyses to reduce sampling bias. In TCRdb, the public reads were trimmed at Q25 with fastp and aligned with MiXCR, with productive beta chains retained. Here each entry gathers all rows of one CDR3 protein and keeps the most common genes and DNA. TCRdb, rather than the study authors, made the V and J calls. The sample table contains approximately 310,000 distinct CDR3 sequences; only one count was recorded for 65% of them. The ten top clones hold approximately 9% of the sample.

General study outcomes and caveats: The study included only five patients, and the authors note findings should be validated in a larger study. Only the TCR beta chain was sequenced, which likely underestimates true repertoire diversity because unpaired alpha chains were not captured. A significantly larger repertoire fraction was made up by the top 250 clones in tumors than in blood (p = 0.039). Consistent with antigen-driven expansion, pairs of tumor regions showed higher repertoire overlap (mean roughly 36%) than either tumor-adjacent pairs (about 17%) or tumor-blood pairs (roughly 14%). Since the samples were bulk and unsorted, there was no way to compare CD4+ and CD8+ T cell repertoires.

From V the trimming removes 4 bases and from J it removes 3 bases, while the gene matches leave 4 bases of the junction unaccounted for. From cysteine to phenylalanine, the CDR3 is 16 amino acids long. Solely the CDR3 DNA is kept, with 48 bases framed from the first base. This receptor was identified in a man between 35 and 55 years old with primary liver carcinoma and hepatitis B virus infection. This receptor chain uses TRBV12-3 or TRBV12-4 and TRBJ2-2; a stretch of 11 junction bases matches TRBD2. The specimen was peripheral blood. The DNA is as follows: TGTGCCAGCAGTTCAGGTAGCGGGAGGGACACCGGGGAGCTGTTTTTT. Protein translation: CASSSGSGRDTGELFF.